The 5 T cell receptor beta chains reported below all come from one sample, sequenced in a study of T cells in localized non-small cell lung cancer. Here immunoSEQ multiplex PCR was the method, and the copy in TCRdb shows in-frame clones only, minus some. There are under 45,000 clones in the sample; approximately 80% occur only once, and 7.5% to 8% lies in the top ten. The source material was PBMCs, sampled before any cancer treatment. The source of these receptors is a man aged 40-75 years with stage II lung adenocarcinoma.

The rearrangement uses TRBV29-1 and TRBJ2-5; perhaps TRBD1 as D (6 bases). Germline V lookup: CDR1 SQVTM, CDR2 ANQGSEA. Trimming cost V 5 bases and J 4 bases, with 14 bases left between them. This CDR3 is built from 13 residues. For the CDR3, the DNA is TGCAGCGTTTTCAGGGGTTTTGGAGAGACCCAGTACTTC. Translation gives CSVFRGFGETQYF.

The chain uses TRBV7-9 and TRBJ1-2, with 9 nucleotides matching TRBD1. The CDR3 runs to 13 residues. Germline V gene sequence: CDR1 SEHNR, CDR2 FQNEAQ (reference sequence). V trimming: 4 bases; J trimming: 8 bases; junction bases outside the gene matches: 5. The CDR3 region is CASSSGTGKGYTF. CDR3 DNA: TGTGCCAGCAGCTCCGGGACAGGGAAGGGCTACACCTTC.

The J gene is TRBJ2-2, the V gene TRBV30; perhaps TRBD2 as D (6 bases). This CDR3 is built from 13 residues. Germline values: CDR1 GTSNPN, CDR2 SVGIG (reference sequence). V lost 1 base and J lost 7, with 10 bases in between. The CDR3 loop is CAWSGGVIGELFF. The CDR3, as DNA: TGTGCCTGGAGTGGGGGGGTGATCGGGGAGCTGTTTTTT.

The chain joins TRBV19 to TRBJ1-5, with TRBD1 matching 7 bases. Trimming took 5 bases from V and 1 from J; bases not matched to a gene: 5. Germline CDR1 is LNHDA and CDR2 is SQIVND (reference sequence). This CDR3 spans 15 amino acids. CDR3 region: CASSPRQGSNQPQHF. CDR3 nucleotide sequence: TGTGCCAGTAGTCCACGACAGGGAAGCAATCAGCCCCAGCATTTT.

The chain carries TRBV2 and TRBJ1-2, with TRBD1 identical over 9 bases. The CDR3 is made up of 13 amino acids. Germline V gives CDR1 SNHLY, CDR2 FYNNEI. Trimming at V came to 8 bases and at J to 3 bases, leaving 4 bases not matched to a gene. CDR3: CASRQGDYYGYTF. In DNA, the CDR3 is TGTGCCAGCCGACAGGGGGATTACTATGGCTACACCTTC.